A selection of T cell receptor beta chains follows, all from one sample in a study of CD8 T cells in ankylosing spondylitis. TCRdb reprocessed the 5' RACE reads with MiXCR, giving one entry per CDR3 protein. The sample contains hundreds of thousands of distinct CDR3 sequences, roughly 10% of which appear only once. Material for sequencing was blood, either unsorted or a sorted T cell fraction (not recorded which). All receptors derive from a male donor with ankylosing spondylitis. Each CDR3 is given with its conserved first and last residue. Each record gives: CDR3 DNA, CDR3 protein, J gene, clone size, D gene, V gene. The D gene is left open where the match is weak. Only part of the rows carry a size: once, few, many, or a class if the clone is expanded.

CDR3nt: TGCAGTGCTTCGACGACTAGTTCCCACACAGATACGCAGTATTTT
CDR3aa: CSASTTSSHTDTQYF
j_gene: TRBJ2-3
abundance: few
d_gene: -
v_gene: TRBV20-1

CDR3nt: TGCAGTGCTAGTAGGGGTGGCTCCTACAATGAGCAGTTCTTC
CDR3aa: CSASRGGSYNEQFF
j_gene: TRBJ2-1
abundance: few
d_gene: -
v_gene: TRBV20-1

CDR3nt: TGCAGTGCTAGAGATCCGACTGGGGGGGACTATGGCTACACCTTC
CDR3aa: CSARDPTGGDYGYTF
j_gene: TRBJ1-2
abundance: -
d_gene: -
v_gene: TRBV20-1

CDR3nt: TGTGCCAGCAGCCGACGGTTAAGGGACCCCAGCACCGGGGAGCTGTTTTTT
CDR3aa: CASSRRLRDPSTGELFF
j_gene: TRBJ2-2
abundance: -
d_gene: -
v_gene: TRBV11-2

CDR3nt: TGCAGTGTCAGGGGCAGGCTTCCTAACTATGGCTACACCTTC
CDR3aa: CSVRGRLPNYGYTF
j_gene: TRBJ1-2
abundance: -
d_gene: -
v_gene: TRBV20-1

CDR3nt: TGTGCCAGCTCACTACTCACAGGGTACAATGAGCAGTTCTTC
CDR3aa: CASSLLTGYNEQFF
j_gene: TRBJ2-1
abundance: few
d_gene: -
v_gene: TRBV18

CDR3nt: TGTGCCATCAGTGCAGGGGCGATTTACTACACCTTC
CDR3aa: CAISAGAIYYTF
j_gene: TRBJ1-2
abundance: -
d_gene: -
v_gene: TRBV10-3

CDR3nt: TGTGCTATCACCCCCCGGACAGGGGAGAATCAGCCCCAGCATTTT
CDR3aa: CAITPRTGENQPQHF
j_gene: TRBJ1-5
abundance: -
d_gene: TRBD1
v_gene: TRBV7-7

CDR3nt: TGCGCCAGCAGACCTCTCCATTCGGCAGAGACCCAGTACTTC
CDR3aa: CASRPLHSAETQYF
j_gene: TRBJ2-5
abundance: -
d_gene: -
v_gene: TRBV5-1

CDR3nt: TGTGCCAGCAGGGCGTGGGGAAGCTCCTACGAGCAGTACTTC
CDR3aa: CASRAWGSSYEQYF
j_gene: TRBJ2-7
abundance: -
d_gene: -
v_gene: TRBV27

CDR3nt: TGCAGTGTCCCTGACAGGGTCCACAATGAGCAGTTCTTC
CDR3aa: CSVPDRVHNEQFF
j_gene: TRBJ2-1
abundance: -
d_gene: TRBD1
v_gene: TRBV20-1

CDR3nt: TGCAGTGCGGGACTAGCGGGGCTTACAGATACGCAGTATTTT
CDR3aa: CSAGLAGLTDTQYF
j_gene: TRBJ2-3
abundance: few
d_gene: TRBD2
v_gene: TRBV20-1

CDR3nt: TGTGCCAGCTCACCACGAGGCACCTACACCGGGGAGCTGTTTTTT
CDR3aa: CASSPRGTYTGELFF
j_gene: TRBJ2-2
abundance: few
d_gene: -
v_gene: TRBV18

CDR3nt: TGTGCCAGCAGGGGAACTAATGAAAAACTGTTTTTT
CDR3aa: CASRGTNEKLFF
j_gene: TRBJ1-4
abundance: -
d_gene: -
v_gene: TRBV6-1

CDR3nt: TGTGCCAGCGAGAGGGAGAATGAAGCTTTCTTT
CDR3aa: CASERENEAFF
j_gene: TRBJ1-1
abundance: few
d_gene: -
v_gene: TRBV2

CDR3nt: TGCGCCAGCAGCTTGGACAGGGCGAACACTGAAGCTTTCTTT
CDR3aa: CASSLDRANTEAFF
j_gene: TRBJ1-1
abundance: many
d_gene: -
v_gene: TRBV5-1

CDR3nt: TGTGCCACCAGCAGAGTCGCAGGGAACACTGAAGCTTTCTTT
CDR3aa: CATSRVAGNTEAFF
j_gene: TRBJ1-1
abundance: -
d_gene: -
v_gene: TRBV15

CDR3nt: TGCAGTGCTAAGGCGCGCCCAGATACGCAGTATTTT
CDR3aa: CSAKARPDTQYF
j_gene: TRBJ2-3
abundance: -
d_gene: -
v_gene: TRBV20-1

CDR3nt: TGTGCCAGCAGCCAAGGCCTAGGGATTACCTACGAGCAGTACTTC
CDR3aa: CASSQGLGITYEQYF
j_gene: TRBJ2-7
abundance: -
d_gene: -
v_gene: TRBV4-2

CDR3nt: TGCAGCGTTACGGGACAGGGGTTCTCCGGCTACACCTTC
CDR3aa: CSVTGQGFSGYTF
j_gene: TRBJ1-2
abundance: many
d_gene: TRBD1
v_gene: TRBV29-1

CDR3nt: TGCAGTGCTAGAGACGGGACTAGCGGGCTACGCACAGATACGCAGTATTTT
CDR3aa: CSARDGTSGLRTDTQYF
j_gene: TRBJ2-3
abundance: few
d_gene: TRBD2
v_gene: TRBV20-1

CDR3nt: TGCGCCAGCAGCCAAGATTCACGCCGGCGGGCGCAAGATACGCAGTATTTT
CDR3aa: CASSQDSRRRAQDTQYF
j_gene: TRBJ2-3
abundance: -
d_gene: -
v_gene: TRBV4-3

CDR3nt: TGCGCCAGCAGCCGGCAGGGGGCGCTTGACATTCAGTACTTC
CDR3aa: CASSRQGALDIQYF
j_gene: TRBJ2-4
abundance: -
d_gene: TRBD1
v_gene: TRBV5-1

CDR3nt: TGCAGTGCTCGACTTCAGGGTAGTTTAACTGAAGCTTTCTTT
CDR3aa: CSARLQGSLTEAFF
j_gene: TRBJ1-1
abundance: -
d_gene: -
v_gene: TRBV20-1

CDR3nt: TGTGCCACCAGCAGTCTACCACCTGGCACAGATACGCAGTATTTT
CDR3aa: CATSSLPPGTDTQYF
j_gene: TRBJ2-3
abundance: -
d_gene: -
v_gene: TRBV15

CDR3nt: TGTGCCAGCAGTAAAACCGGGACTAGCGGCACCTACAATGAGCAGTTCTTC
CDR3aa: CASSKTGTSGTYNEQFF
j_gene: TRBJ2-1
abundance: many
d_gene: TRBD2
v_gene: TRBV6-2/TRBV6-3

CDR3nt: TGTGCCAGCAGCTTAGGACCGCGGGATTACAATGAGCAGTTCTTC
CDR3aa: CASSLGPRDYNEQFF
j_gene: TRBJ2-1
abundance: many
d_gene: -
v_gene: TRBV7-2

CDR3nt: TGCAGCGTCGTTACTAGCGGGAGGGCCGAGAACATTCAGTACTTC
CDR3aa: CSVVTSGRAENIQYF
j_gene: TRBJ2-4
abundance: many
d_gene: TRBD2
v_gene: TRBV29-1

CDR3nt: TGTGCCAGCAGCCAAGGGACTAACATTCAGTACTTC
CDR3aa: CASSQGTNIQYF
j_gene: TRBJ2-4
abundance: -
d_gene: -
v_gene: TRBV7-2

CDR3nt: TGTGCCAGCAGCCCGTCGTGGACAGGGATCGACGAGCAGTACTTC
CDR3aa: CASSPSWTGIDEQYF
j_gene: TRBJ2-7
abundance: few
d_gene: TRBD1
v_gene: TRBV5-6

CDR3nt: TGTGTCAGTCGTCTGGGTGGCTGGGATACGCAGTATTTT
CDR3aa: CVSRLGGWDTQYF
j_gene: TRBJ2-3
abundance: -
d_gene: -
v_gene: TRBV19

CDR3nt: TGTGCCAGTAACCGCAGCCGACTAGCGGGGTACTACGAGCAGTACTTC
CDR3aa: CASNRSRLAGYYEQYF
j_gene: TRBJ2-7
abundance: -
d_gene: TRBD2
v_gene: TRBV19

CDR3nt: TGCAGTGCCAAACGTGCCGGTACTCGGGGGTACGAGCAGTACTTC
CDR3aa: CSAKRAGTRGYEQYF
j_gene: TRBJ2-7
abundance: few
d_gene: -
v_gene: TRBV20-1

CDR3nt: TGCGCCACCATGGGGACCTCTGGGGCCAACGTCCTGACTTTC
CDR3aa: CATMGTSGANVLTF
j_gene: TRBJ2-6
abundance: few
d_gene: -
v_gene: TRBV5-1

CDR3nt: TGCAGTGCTACGCGACCACTAGCGGGAGTTGCAGATACGCAGTATTTT
CDR3aa: CSATRPLAGVADTQYF
j_gene: TRBJ2-3
abundance: many
d_gene: TRBD2
v_gene: TRBV20-1

CDR3nt: TGCGCCAGCAGCTTGGCGGGGGTTTCCTACAATGAGCAGTTCTTC
CDR3aa: CASSLAGVSYNEQFF
j_gene: TRBJ2-1
abundance: many
d_gene: -
v_gene: TRBV5-1

CDR3nt: TGCAGTGCTCAGAAAGGGCTCCCGCTCATGAACACTGAAGCTTTCTTT
CDR3aa: CSAQKGLPLMNTEAFF
j_gene: TRBJ1-1
abundance: few
d_gene: -
v_gene: TRBV20-1

CDR3nt: TGTGCCAGCAGCTTACAAGGGGGCACGAACTATGGCTACACCTTC
CDR3aa: CASSLQGGTNYGYTF
j_gene: TRBJ1-2
abundance: many
d_gene: TRBD1
v_gene: TRBV7-2

CDR3nt: TGTGCCAGCGTACCCACTGACAGGGACACTGAAGCTTTCTTT
CDR3aa: CASVPTDRDTEAFF
j_gene: TRBJ1-1
abundance: once
d_gene: TRBD1
v_gene: TRBV28

CDR3nt: TGCGCCAGCAGCGTCCCTACCGGGACCGAGGTCTACGAGCAGTACTTC
CDR3aa: CASSVPTGTEVYEQYF
j_gene: TRBJ2-7
abundance: -
d_gene: -
v_gene: TRBV5-1

CDR3nt: TGTGCCAGCAGTCGACGACTAGCGGGGTACCAAGAGACCCAGTACTTC
CDR3aa: CASSRRLAGYQETQYF
j_gene: TRBJ2-5
abundance: -
d_gene: TRBD2
v_gene: TRBV6-1

CDR3nt: TGCAGCGTTGCGGGGGGGGCAGGTCAGCCCCAGCATTTT
CDR3aa: CSVAGGAGQPQHF
j_gene: TRBJ1-5
abundance: few
d_gene: -
v_gene: TRBV29-1

CDR3nt: TGTGCCAGCTCACGCGACAGAGCCCTTCCTTCCTACGAGCAGTACTTC
CDR3aa: CASSRDRALPSYEQYF
j_gene: TRBJ2-7
abundance: -
d_gene: -
v_gene: TRBV18

CDR3nt: TGTGCCAGCTGGAGGGTGAACACTGAAGCTTTCTTT
CDR3aa: CASWRVNTEAFF
j_gene: TRBJ1-1
abundance: -
d_gene: -
v_gene: TRBV28

CDR3nt: TGTGCCATCAGTGACAACACCGGGGAGCTGTTTTTT
CDR3aa: CAISDNTGELFF
j_gene: TRBJ2-2
abundance: many
d_gene: -
v_gene: TRBV10-3